Described below is a single TCR beta chain sequence and its context. The sample is drawn from a study of blood T cell repertoires in COVID-19. Across the study: COVID-19 samples from acute and convalescent phases originated in the United States, Italy and Spain. Nucleic acid was either cDNA or gDNA, and it came from T cells, B-cell-depleted T cells, or PBMCs.

In the study's own analysis: Amplification from reference gene primers served as the basis for estimated nucleated cell counts. Generated by immunoSEQ multiplex PCR, the TCRdb table keeps only in-frame clones and is missing some. V and J calls and clone size are those listed in that table; D and trimming were worked out from the DNA. In the table there are over 85,000 clones, around 86% of which are singletons. Germline V gene sequence: CDR1 LGHNA, CDR2 YNFKEQ. The CDR3 contains 16 residues. V was trimmed by 0 bases and J by 1 base, leaving 12 bases between them. The genes are TRBV4-2 and TRBJ1-1; D not certain. This receptor was taken from a man in his forties with acute or convalescent COVID-19. What was sequenced was peripheral blood. CDR3 sequence: CASSQDGSWANTEAFF. The CDR3 DNA sequence: TGTGCCAGCAGCCAAGATGGGTCCTGGGCGAACACTGAAGCTTTCTTT.